The rows below give T cell receptor beta chains drawn from one sample of a study of vaccination effects on CD4 cells after COVID-19. This table comes from immunoSEQ multiplex PCR, and its TCRdb copy is limited to in-frame clones, with some not included. The sample lists about 34,000 clones, approximately 72% occurring once. No antigen is known for these receptors. This specimen consisted of CD4+ T cells from PBMCs cultured without peptide, obtained after COVID-19 vaccination. These receptors were obtained from a human donor who had a prior SARS-CoV-2 infection. Both conserved end residues are part of each CDR3. Each record gives: clone size, V gene, J gene, D gene, CDR3 protein, CDR3 DNA. A D gene is named only where the DNA matches it firmly. Rows may omit the clone size; those that give it use once, few, many or a size class.

few,TRBV2,TRBJ1-1,NA,CASSEAAVRQTEAFF,TGTGCCAGCAGTGAAGCAGCTGTTAGGCAGACTGAAGCTTTCTTT
NA,TRBV11-3,TRBJ2-3,NA,CASSLLSSRVPDTQYF,TGTGCCAGCAGCTTGTTAAGTTCTCGGGTCCCAGATACGCAGTATTTT
NA,TRBV5-1,TRBJ2-1,NA,CASSLEGGRGNEQFF,TGCGCCAGCAGCTTGGAGGGGGGGCGAGGGAATGAGCAGTTCTTC
few,TRBV5-6,TRBJ1-6,TRBD1,CASSQGRLTGGNSPLHF,TGTGCCAGCAGCCAAGGAAGGCTAACAGGGGGGAATTCACCCCTCCACTTT
NA,TRBV2,TRBJ2-5,NA,CASMGRGETQYF,TGTGCCAGCATGGGCCGGGGAGAGACCCAGTACTTC
NA,TRBV24-1,TRBJ1-1,NA,CATSDLTGSEAFF,TGTGCCACCAGTGATTTGACAGGATCTGAAGCTTTCTTT
NA,TRBV4-1,TRBJ1-6,NA,CASSPQVRVEHSPLHF,TGCGCCAGCAGCCCTCAGGTCAGGGTAGAACATTCACCCCTCCACTTT
NA,TRBV30,TRBJ1-6,NA,CAWSSAVGTPLHF,TGTGCCTGGAGCTCGGCAGTGGGAACACCCCTCCACTTT
NA,TRBV3-1/TRBV3-2,TRBJ2-1,NA,CASSQDPNSYNEQFF,TGTGCCAGCAGCCAAGACCCCAATTCGTACAATGAGCAGTTCTTC
NA,TRBV2,TRBJ1-3,NA,CASSGGRQPGNTIYF,TGTGCCAGCAGTGGGGGTCGACAACCCGGAAACACCATATATTTT
NA,TRBV3-1/TRBV3-2,TRBJ2-2,NA,CASSQVVSGTFGTGELFF,TGTGCCAGCAGCCAAGTGGTGTCCGGGACATTCGGCACCGGGGAGCTGTTTTTT
few,TRBV5-5,TRBJ2-7,NA,CASSLNASPGLTYEQYF,TGTGCCAGCAGCTTAAATGCGTCTCCAGGACTCACCTACGAGCAGTACTTC
once,TRBV5-6,TRBJ2-5,TRBD2,CASSVSGAGVRETQYF,TGTGCCAGCAGTGTTTCAGGAGCGGGGGTCCGAGAGACCCAGTACTTC
few,TRBV7-3,TRBJ2-1,TRBD2,CASSPTGGSYNEQFF,TGTGCCAGCAGCCCTACGGGGGGCTCCTACAATGAGCAGTTCTTC
NA,TRBV5-1,TRBJ1-3,NA,CASSFGTGNSGNTIYF,TGCGCCAGCAGCTTCGGGACTGGGAACTCTGGAAACACCATATATTTT
NA,TRBV7-2,TRBJ2-1,NA,CASSSAAEQFF,TGTGCCAGCAGCTCGGCGGCTGAGCAGTTCTTC
NA,TRBV29-1,TRBJ2-3,NA,CSGRTDTQYF,TGCAGCGGGCGGACAGATACGCAGTATTTT
NA,TRBV21-1,TRBJ2-3,NA,CARERGGLLADTQYF,TGTGCCAGGGAGCGGGGTGGGTTGTTGGCAGATACGCAGTATTTT
few,TRBV7-9,TRBJ2-1,TRBD1,CASSLAGTDNEQFF,TGTGCCAGCAGCTTAGCAGGGACAGACAATGAGCAGTTCTTC
NA,TRBV2,TRBJ2-5,NA,CASSEMEETQYF,TGTGCCAGCAGTGAAATGGAAGAGACCCAGTACTTC